This T cell receptor beta chain was captured by sequencing in a study of human T cells and chemical hapten exposure. The wider study: In the sensitization step, 2% DPC was placed on about 2 cm by about 2 cm of upper inner arm skin. Study findings and constraints: Among expanded TCRs, significantly more large CDR3 similarity clusters formed than among controls.

Time point indicated: patch test 1, 2 weeks after DPC sensitization. Sample treatment: therapeutic diphenylcyclopropenone sensitization with weekly scalp DPC. It was unfractionated whole blood from which total RNA was extracted. There are 16 residues in the CDR3. V was shortened by 4 bases and J by 4 bases, with 20 bases between the two germline ends. Germline-derived CDR1 and CDR2 are SGHNT and YYREEE (reference sequence). This clonotype was seen only a few times. The antigen remains unidentified. Each CDR3 protein is one row after TCRdb ran MiXCR on the RACE reads. Among roughly 380,000 distinct CDR3 sequences listed, 4.8% were seen once.

This TCR was sampled from a woman in her forties or fifties with alopecia areata. Some clones in this sample may be carry-over from other donors' samples. The V call is TRBV5-4, the J call TRBJ2-5, with D possibly being TRBD1 or TRBD2 (5 bases each). The starting material was whole blood, obtained in connection with sensitization to the hapten diphenylcyclopropenone (DPC). The CDR3: CASSKAGTHTTETQYF. The CDR3 region has the DNA TGTGCCAGCAGCAAGGCCGGGACCCACACCACAGAGACCCAGTACTTC.